Listed below are T cell receptor beta chains from one sample, sequenced in a study of T cell clusters in autoimmune cytopenias. With the multiplex PCR reads reprocessed, TCRdb shows one record per CDR3 protein and no DNA. In total, the table holds several thousand distinct CDR3 sequences. Sequencing was done on a sample of peripheral blood. Source of these receptors: a human donor with an autoimmune cytopenia or autoimmune hepatitis (not recorded which). CDR3s include the opening cysteine and the closing phenylalanine or tryptophan. Rows may omit the clone size; those that give it use once, few, many or a size class.

size	V	J	CDR3
.	TRBV19	TRBJ2-1	CASLGLAGGGQEQFF
medium-sized	TRBV6-5	TRBJ1-1	CASSRGYGDMNTEAFF
.	TRBV28	TRBJ2-1	CASWGGTGINEQFF
.	TRBV13	TRBJ1-1	CASSPNMQGASEAFF
.	TRBV12-3/TRBV12-4	TRBJ1-3	CASSPIPEDSSGNTIYF
.	TRBV7-2	TRBJ2-2	CASSLGSYTGELFF
.	TRBV6-6	TRBJ2-7	CASSYPSGGPTYEQYF
.	TRBV27	TRBJ1-5	CASSFGRDQPQHF
.	TRBV7-9	TRBJ2-1	CASSFLTGGSGEQFF
.	TRBV6-6	TRBJ2-1	CASSYYTDGPWNEQFF
medium-sized	TRBV18	TRBJ2-2	CASSRQANTGELFF
medium-sized	TRBV15	TRBJ2-7	CATSRGYEQYF
medium-sized	TRBV5-4	TRBJ2-3	CASTPSPRGNTDTQYF
.	TRBV27	TRBJ1-3	CASSSVGNSGNTIYF
medium-sized	TRBV19	TRBJ1-6	CASSRNQGVGSPLHF
medium-sized	TRBV6-1	TRBJ2-5	CASRDRTGQETQYF
.	TRBV7-9	TRBJ1-2	CASSLREQSYGYTF
medium-sized	TRBV6-5	TRBJ2-3	CASSYSSWGADTQYF
.	TRBV6-5	TRBJ1-5	CASSVTLSQPQHF
medium-sized	TRBV29-1	TRBJ2-1	CSVSGTAVYNEQFF
medium-sized	TRBV6-1	TRBJ2-3	CASSLQRGTTDTQYF
medium-sized	TRBV30	TRBJ1-2	CAWSVLNYGYTF